The 9 T cell receptor beta chains below were found in one sample sequenced in a study of HIV-infected children after antiretroviral therapy interruption. Unique molecular identifiers were included in an RNA-based 3' RACE TCR library. A single record per CDR3 protein comes from TCRdb applying MiXCR to the 3' RACE reads. The table shows fewer than 100,000 distinct CDR3 sequences, with under 8% occurring only once. Treatment of the sample: PENTA 11 planned treatment interruption arm or continuous ART arm. The sequences come from CD45RA+ CD4+ T cells from PBMCs, pooled from several time points, collected from a donor given antiretroviral therapy, either interrupted or continuous. Sample subset: naive CD4+ CD45RA+ CD45RO- T cells. The receptor set was obtained from a pool of human donors with HIV.

This clonotype was seen at least ten times. The chain carries TRBV20-1 and TRBJ2-2, with TRBD1 matching 8 bases. Unmatched junction bases numbered 7, after V lost 6 bases and J lost 4 bases. This CDR3 comprises 14 residues. Germline V CDR1 and CDR2: DFQATT, SNEGSKA (reference sequence). The CDR3 protein is CSALGQAVTGELFF. The CDR3 DNA is TGCAGTGCGTTGGGACAGGCTGTCACCGGGGAGCTGTTTTTT.

This clonotype was seen at least ten times. The chain combines TRBV19 with TRBJ2-3, with D perhaps matching TRBD2 (5 bases). Germline loops: CDR1 LNHDA, CDR2 SQIVND (reference sequence). The CDR3 totals 11 residues. With 1 base removed from V and 11 bases from J, the gap between germline ends came to 7 bases. CDR3 residues: CASSIAGLQYF. The CDR3 DNA reads as TGTGCCAGTAGTATAGCTGGACTGCAGTATTTT.

V gene TRBV2 combines with J gene TRBJ1-1, with 7 bases lining up with TRBD1. Per germline, CDR1 SNHLY and CDR2 FYNNEI. This CDR3 is 14 amino acids long. Losses at the gene ends were 6 bases for V and 1 base for J; bases not matched to a gene: 5. Here the CDR3 reads CASSKGAGNTEAFF. The CDR3 DNA reads TGTGCCAGCAGCAAGGGGGCGGGGAACACTGAAGCTTTCTTT.

This clonotype showed up many times. This chain joins TRBV6-2 or TRBV6-3 and TRBJ2-7; possible D gene TRBD2, 5 bases. With 4 bases removed from V and 4 bases from J, the gap between germline ends came to 11 bases. Looked up from germline, CDR1 is MNHEY and CDR2 is SVGEGT. The CDR3 loop spans 13 amino acids. CDR3 protein: CASSFGQRYEQYF. CDR3 in DNA: TGTGCCAGCAGTTTCGGTCAGCGGTACGAGCAGTACTTC.

This clonotype was observed at least ten times. The V and J genes are TRBV20-1 and TRBJ1-5; the D is unclear. Trimming stripped 2 bases from V and 2 bases from J, with 19 bases between. The V gene's germline CDR1 is DFQATT and CDR2 SNEGSKA (reference sequence). This CDR3 is built from 17 residues. As DNA, the CDR3 is TGCAGTGCTAGAATACGGGGATGGGCTAGAGGCAATCAGCCCCAGCATTTT. Translating gives CSARIRGWARGNQPQHF.

This clonotype was detected many times. The rearrangement links TRBV29-1 to TRBJ2-4, with D possibly being TRBD1 or TRBD2 (5 bases each). The CDR3 contains 17 residues. Trimming shortened V by 4 bases and J by 1 base, and 20 bases separated the two germline ends. Germline V gene sequence: CDR1 SQVTM, CDR2 ANQGSEA. The CDR3 nucleotides are TGCAGCGTTGGGACTCGACAGACCCATGGGGCCAAAAACATTCAGTACTTC. Amino acids: CSVGTRQTHGAKNIQYF.

This clonotype was observed at least ten times. The chain combines TRBV6-1 with TRBJ1-6; D is possibly TRBD1 (6 bases). The length of the CDR3 is 13 residues. Germline CDR1 MNHNS, CDR2 SASEGT. Deletions cut 6 bases from V and 7 bases from J, with 10 bases between. CDR3 loop: CASRRGINSPLHF. In DNA form, the CDR3 reads TGTGCCAGCAGGAGGGGGATAAATTCACCCCTCCACTTT.

Ten or more counts support this clonotype. This chain connects TRBV12-3 or TRBV12-4 to TRBJ1-5; D not certain. CDR3 size: 13 residues. The V and J ends lost 1 base and 8 bases respectively, with 9 bases between them. Here the CDR3 DNA reads TGTGCCAGCAGTTTAGTAAGGGAGAAGCCCCAGCATTTT. It specifies CASSLVREKPQHF.

This clonotype was picked up many times. V and J are TRBV7-8 and TRBJ2-1; D remains ambiguous. Trimming shortened V by 4 bases and J by 10 bases, and 14 bases separated the two germline ends. The CDR3 totals 13 residues. CDR1 is SGHVS and CDR2 is FQNEAQ in the germline V gene. The CDR3 DNA is TGTGCCAGCAGCTGGGAAATGCCCCGGGAGCAGTTCTTC. Its translation is CASSWEMPREQFF.